This T cell receptor beta chain was found in a study of blood T cells in healthy people across ages. Germline V lookup: CDR1 MNHNY, CDR2 SVGAGI (reference sequence). V was pared by 6 bases and J by 12 bases, with 13 bases of the junction left unmatched. CDR3 length: 14 residues. Each sample yielded at least 6 million isolated PBMCs. This clonotype was seen more than once but under ten times. Through a sample-barcoded 5' primer and a J-beta primer mix, a second PCR was run for about 6 to 12 cycles. Each cDNA molecule, via a template-switch adaptor with 12 random nucleotides, was tagged. MiXCR, run by TCRdb on the 5' RACE reads, gives a single entry per CDR3 protein. The sample holds approximately 730,000 distinct CDR3 sequences, approximately 55% seen once.

The origin of this receptor is a man aged 80 or over in good health. The J gene is TRBJ2-1, the V gene TRBV6-6, with TRBD2 matching over 8 bases. The sequenced sample was blood. DNA for the CDR3: TGTGCCAGCAGCCGAAGCGGGAGATCTGTGGGGCAGTTCTTC. Translated, it gives CASSRSGRSVGQFF.